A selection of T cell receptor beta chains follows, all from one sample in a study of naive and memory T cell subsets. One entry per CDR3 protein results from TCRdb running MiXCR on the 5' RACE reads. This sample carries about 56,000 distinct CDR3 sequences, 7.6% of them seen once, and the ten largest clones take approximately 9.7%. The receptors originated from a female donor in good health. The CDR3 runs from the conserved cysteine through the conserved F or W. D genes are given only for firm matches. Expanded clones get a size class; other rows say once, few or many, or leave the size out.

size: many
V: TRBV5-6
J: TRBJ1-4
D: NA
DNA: TGTGCCAGCATCAGGACAGCATCTGGGGAAAAACTGTTTTTT
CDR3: CASIRTASGEKLFF

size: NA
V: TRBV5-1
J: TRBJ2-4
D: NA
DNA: TGCGCCAGCAGCTCCATTAGCGGTAACATTCAGTACTTC
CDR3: CASSSISGNIQYF

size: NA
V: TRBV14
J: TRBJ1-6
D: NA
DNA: TGTGCCAGCAGCCAAATCAGTGGATCACCCCTCCACTTT
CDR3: CASSQISGSPLHF

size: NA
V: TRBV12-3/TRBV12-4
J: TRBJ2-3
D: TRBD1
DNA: TGTGCCAGCAGTTTTCATCCGGGGACAGGACCCACAGATACGCAGTATTTT
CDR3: CASSFHPGTGPTDTQYF

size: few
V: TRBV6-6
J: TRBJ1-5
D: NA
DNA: TGTGCCAGCAGTTACGAGGATAGCAATCAGCCCCAGCATTTT
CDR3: CASSYEDSNQPQHF

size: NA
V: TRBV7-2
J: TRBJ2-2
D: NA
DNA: TGTGCCAGCAGCTTAGTTACACCAAACACCGGGGAGCTGTTTTTT
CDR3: CASSLVTPNTGELFF

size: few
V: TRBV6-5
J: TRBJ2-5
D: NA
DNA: TGTGCCAGCAGTTCGGCAGGGGGGTACCAAGAGACCCAGTACTTC
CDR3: CASSSAGGYQETQYF

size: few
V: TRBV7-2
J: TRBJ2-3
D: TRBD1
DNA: TGTGCCAGCAGCTTAATCTGGACAGGGGTTGCAGATACGCAGTATTTT
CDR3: CASSLIWTGVADTQYF

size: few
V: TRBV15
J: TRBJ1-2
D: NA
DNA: TGTGCCACCAGCAGAGCGGGGAGGGGGTATGGCTACACCTTC
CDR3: CATSRAGRGYGYTF

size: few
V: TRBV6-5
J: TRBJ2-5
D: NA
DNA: TGTGCCAGCAGCCTCCTAGGAGCGGCTCAAGAGACCCAGTACTTC
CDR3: CASSLLGAAQETQYF

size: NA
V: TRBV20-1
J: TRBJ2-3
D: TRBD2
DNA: TGCAGTGCTAGAGATCCGTGGGCGCGGGGGGGCACAGATACGCAGTATTTT
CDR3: CSARDPWARGGTDTQYF

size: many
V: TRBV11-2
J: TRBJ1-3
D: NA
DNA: TGTGCCAGCAGCCAGGCCTTTGGAAACACCATATATTTT
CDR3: CASSQAFGNTIYF

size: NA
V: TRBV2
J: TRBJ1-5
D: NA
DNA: TGTGCCAGCAGTGATTGGGGGTATGGGAGCAATCAGCCCCAGCATTTT
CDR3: CASSDWGYGSNQPQHF

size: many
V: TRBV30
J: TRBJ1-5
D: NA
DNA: TGTGCCTGGAGTGTGGAGGGAGTTATGATGCATTTT
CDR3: CAWSVEGVMMHF

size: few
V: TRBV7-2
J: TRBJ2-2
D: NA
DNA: TGTGCCAGCAGCTTCCGTTTCCGGGACACCGGGGAGCTGTTTTTT
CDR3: CASSFRFRDTGELFF

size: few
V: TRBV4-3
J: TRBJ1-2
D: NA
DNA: TGCGCCAGCAGCCAAGACCCAGGCTACCCGTATGGCTACACCTTC
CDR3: CASSQDPGYPYGYTF

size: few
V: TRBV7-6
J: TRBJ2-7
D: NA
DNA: TGTGCCAGCAGCTTAGGGACGGTCTACGAGCAGTACTTC
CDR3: CASSLGTVYEQYF

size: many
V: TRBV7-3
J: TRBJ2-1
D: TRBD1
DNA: TGTGCCAGCAGCGGACAGGGAATTCCTAGGGATGAGCAGTTCTTC
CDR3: CASSGQGIPRDEQFF

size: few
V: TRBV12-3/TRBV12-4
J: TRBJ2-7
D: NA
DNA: TGTGCCAGCCGAGAGGGGTACGAGCAGTACTTC
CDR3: CASREGYEQYF

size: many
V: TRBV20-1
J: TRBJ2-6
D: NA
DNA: TGCAGTGCCTTCCTCGGACTTGCCGCCGGGGCCAACGTCCTGACTTTC
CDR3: CSAFLGLAAGANVLTF